The source of this TCR beta chain is a study of blood T cells in healthy people across ages. Study observations and caveats: Unsorted PBMCs prevented conclusive naive versus antigen-experienced comparison. Naive CD4+ cell counts and diversity both ran higher in long-lived than in aged donors.

For the second PCR, which ran for roughly 7 to 11 cycles, a sample-barcoded 5' primer and a J-beta primer mix were used. Every cDNA molecule bore a tag from a template-switch adaptor containing 12 random nucleotides. Using its own MiXCR run on the 5' RACE reads, TCRdb lists one record per CDR3 protein. Altogether about 1.5 million distinct CDR3 sequences are present, roughly 43% being singletons, with the ten largest covering about 4%. Germline CDR1 SGHRS, CDR2 YFSETQ. V dropped 4 bases and J dropped 3 bases, with 16 bases sitting between them. The CDR3 runs 15 residues. With respect to this clonotype: Its antigen is unknown.

This receptor was obtained from a woman aged 18-29 years in good health. The rearrangement links TRBV5-1 to TRBJ2-5, with D perhaps TRBD2 (5 bases). The sample comprised blood. DNA for the CDR3: TGCGCCAGCAGCCTGGTCGGGGAATTAGAAGAGACCCAGTACTTC. Translated: CASSLVGELEETQYF.